The 32 T cell receptor beta chains listed next were all sequenced from one sample in a study of CD8 T cells in ankylosing spondylitis. Study-wide findings and caveats: A TCR beta motif of under ten highly homologous variants appeared characteristic of ankylosing spondylitis blood.

Their antigens remain unidentified. TCRdb re-analysed the 5' RACE reads in MiXCR, keeping a single row per CDR3 protein. Of under 550,000 distinct CDR3 sequences in the sample, about 25% were seen once. Sequencing was performed on blood, either unsorted or a sorted T cell fraction (not recorded which). Source of these receptors: a male donor with ankylosing spondylitis.

This clonotype showed up just a few times. This chain joins TRBV2 and TRBJ1-2; no firm D call. Germline CDR1 reads SNHLY; CDR2 reads FYNNEI. CDR3 length: 14 amino acids. V was shortened by 4 bases and J by 4 bases, with 13 bases between the two germline ends. In DNA form, the CDR3 reads TGTGCCAGCAGTGTGGAAGTAGCCTTCTATGGCTACACCTTC. Its translation is CASSVEVAFYGYTF.

The count of this clonotype is one. V is TRBV4-2 and J is TRBJ2-1; D not certain. CDR3 length: 16 residues. Germline V CDR1 and CDR2: LGHNA, YNFKEQ. Between the trimmed V and J ends, which lost 4 bases and 2 bases, there was a span of 15 bases. CDR3 nucleotide sequence: TGTGCCAGCAGCCCTAGTAACAGCCCAGCCTACAATGAGCAGTTCTTC. Residues: CASSPSNSPAYNEQFF.

This clonotype was found a few times. V and J are TRBV7-9 and TRBJ2-3; 9 bases line up with TRBD2. Germline V gives CDR1 SEHNR, CDR2 FQNEAQ (reference sequence). This CDR3 is 16 amino acids long. V lost 1 base, J lost 6 bases, and 8 bases stayed unmatched. The CDR3 sequence: CASSLGVVAGADTQYF. The DNA for the CDR3 is TGTGCCAGCAGCTTAGGGGTCGTAGCGGGAGCGGATACGCAGTATTTT.

The V gene is TRBV27, the J gene TRBJ2-1; D might be TRBD1 or TRBD2, each matching 5 bases. The V end was cut by 0 bases, the J end by 1 base, with 19 bases between. From germline, CDR1 is MNHEY and CDR2 SMNVEV (reference sequence). The CDR3 contains 19 residues. Written as DNA, the CDR3 is TGTGCCAGCAGTTTATCCACAGTGTTGTTGGGGGTTTCCTACAATGAGCAGTTCTTC. Encoded protein: CASSLSTVLLGVSYNEQFF.

The chain is built from TRBV10-2 and TRBJ2-2; D remains unclear. There are 13 residues in the CDR3. CDR1 and CDR2 from the germline V gene are WSHSY and SAAADI. V shed 6 bases and J shed 2 bases, with 7 bases lying between them. CDR3 loop: CASRGSNTGELFF. The CDR3 bases are TGCGCCAGCAGAGGGTCCAACACCGGGGAGCTGTTTTTT.

This clonotype was counted between two and nine times. J is TRBJ2-3 and V is TRBV10-2, with 7 bases matching TRBD1. With V trimmed by 6 bases and J by 2 bases, 11 bases remained unmatched. From germline, CDR1 is WSHSY and CDR2 SAAADI. The CDR3 sequence is 16 residues long. The CDR3: CASSRGQITVTDTQYF. In nucleotides, the CDR3 is TGCGCCAGCAGCCGGGGACAGATCACGGTCACAGATACGCAGTATTTT.

This clonotype appeared many times. The chain links TRBV11-2 to TRBJ2-2, with a weak D call TRBD1 (6 bases). The CDR3 is made up of 15 amino acids. Trimming left V 5 bases short and J 6 bases short, with 16 bases between. The germline V gene encodes CDR1 SGHAT and CDR2 FQNNGV. Here the CDR3 DNA reads TGTGCCAGCAGCCGAGACAGGATAAAGGCCGGGGAGCTGTTTTTT. It specifies CASSRDRIKAGELFF.

V is TRBV6-5 and J is TRBJ2-7; possible D gene TRBD1, 6 bases. Trimming pared 0 bases from V and 5 bases from J, leaving 14 bases between. This CDR3 has 15 residues. Per the germline V gene, CDR1 is MNHEY and CDR2 is SVGAGI. CDR3 amino acids: CASSYSSSRGDEQYV. As DNA, the CDR3 is TGTGCCAGCAGTTACTCGAGTTCCAGGGGAGACGAGCAGTACGTC.

The chain recombines TRBV6-1 with TRBJ1-4; D is perhaps TRBD1 (5 bases). The ends were cut back, 10 bases at V and 0 bases at J, with 12 bases in the middle. The V gene's germline CDR1 is MNHNS and CDR2 SASEGT. CDR3 size: 14 residues. This chain's CDR3 is CAIATAATNEKLFF. CDR3 DNA: TGTGCCATCGCGACAGCTGCAACTAATGAAAAACTGTTTTTT.

This clonotype was seen a few times. The chain is built from TRBV5-1 and TRBJ2-3, with 11 bases lining up with TRBD2. CDR3 length: 17 residues. V was pared by 4 bases and J by 6 bases, with 13 bases of the junction left unmatched. CDR1 and CDR2 (germline): SGHRS, YFSETQ. CDR3 DNA: TGCGCCAGCAGCAGAATAGCGGGAGGGCCGGTTCCGGATACGCAGTATTTT. Translation: CASSRIAGGPVPDTQYF.

DNA for the CDR3: TGCAGTGCTAGGTTGGGACCAGGAGTTCCAGGCTACACCTTC. Translating it yields CSARLGPGVPGYTF. The chain uses TRBV20-1 and TRBJ1-2; D is perhaps TRBD1 (5 bases). Trimming left V 3 bases short and J 8 bases short, with 19 bases between. The CDR3 runs to 14 residues. Germline V gene sequence: CDR1 DFQATT, CDR2 SNEGSKA (reference sequence).

This clonotype was counted a few times. The chain couples TRBV5-1 to TRBJ2-7; D is unclear. The CDR3 contains 14 residues. Per germline, CDR1 SGHRS and CDR2 YFSETQ. Trimming shortened V by 0 bases and J by 6 bases, and 13 bases separated the two germline ends. The CDR3 DNA reads TGCGCCAGCAGCTTGGCGGGTCCGGTAGGCGAGCAGTACTTC. Its translation: CASSLAGPVGEQYF.

The chain has TRBV15 and TRBJ1-5; no clear D. In germline, CDR1 is LNHNV, CDR2 YYDKDF (reference sequence). Trimming took 0 bases from V and 7 from J, leaving 7 bases between them. The CDR3 sequence is 13 residues long. CDR3 sequence reads: CATSRDGRQPQHF. CDR3 coding DNA: TGTGCCACCAGCAGAGACGGAAGACAGCCCCAGCATTTT.

The chain uses TRBV7-9 and TRBJ2-7; tentative D call: TRBD2 (6 bases). V was shortened by 4 bases and J by 1 base, with 11 bases between the two germline ends. Germline V gives CDR1 SEHNR, CDR2 FQNEAQ (reference sequence). The CDR3 covers 14 residues. The CDR3 here is CASSSSSVSYEQYF. The CDR3 region has the DNA TGTGCCAGCAGCTCCTCTAGCGTGTCCTACGAGCAGTACTTC.

This chain links TRBV4-2 with TRBJ2-1; TRBD1 agrees at 7 bases. Unmatched junction bases numbered 5, after V lost 4 bases and J lost 8 bases. The CDR3 loop spans 13 amino acids. Germline V gives CDR1 LGHNA, CDR2 YNFKEQ. CDR3 in amino acids: CASSLQGLDEQFF. CDR3 DNA sequence: TGTGCCAGCAGCCTACAGGGGTTGGATGAGCAGTTCTTC.

This clonotype came up a few times. The chain employs TRBV7-9 and TRBJ2-7, with TRBD2 matching over 8 bases. CDR3 length: 13 amino acids. CDR1 SEHNR and CDR2 FQNEAQ come from the germline V gene (reference sequence). The V and J ends lost 10 bases and 0 bases, in that order; junction bases with no gene match: 5. CDR3 DNA: TGTGCCACCCGGGGGGGTAGCTCCTACGAGCAGTACTTC. Its protein is CATRGGSSYEQYF.

This clonotype was observed a single time. The chain joins TRBV6-1 to TRBJ2-7; D gene ambiguous. Looked up from germline, CDR1 is MNHNS and CDR2 is SASEGT. The CDR3 has 12 amino acids. V was clipped by 3 bases and J by 2 bases, with 5 bases between them. Written as DNA, the CDR3 is TGTGCCAGCAGTGATACTACCTACGAGCAGTACTTC. It is translated as CASSDTTYEQYF.

The chain has TRBV29-1 and TRBJ1-1; the D is unclear. CDR1 SQVTM and CDR2 ANQGSEA come from the germline V gene. The V and J ends lost 4 bases and 0 bases respectively, with 9 bases between them. The CDR3 loop spans 13 amino acids. The CDR3 loop is CSVGGVLNTEAFF. Here the CDR3 DNA reads TGCAGCGTTGGTGGGGTACTGAACACTGAAGCTTTCTTT. Filled out from reference TRBV29-1 and TRBJ1-1, the complete variable domain reads SAVISQKPSRDICQRGTSLTIQCQVDSQVTMMFWYRQQPGQSLTLIATANQGSEATYESGFVIDKFPISRPNLTFSTLTVSNMSPEDSSIYLCSVGGVLNTEAFFGQGTRLTVV.

As for this clonotype: The junction shows a germline mismatch at one end, possibly a read error. The rearrangement links TRBV7-4 to TRBJ1-5; 10 bases match TRBD1. This CDR3 has 18 amino acids. Germline V CDR1 and CDR2: SGHVT, SQSDAQ. The CDR3 sequence: CTSSPDRGTIVGNQPQHF. The CDR3 DNA reads TGTACCAGCAGTCCGGACAGGGGGACGATAGTGGGCAATCAGCCCCAGCATTTT.

The chain uses TRBV5-4 and TRBJ2-1; D is undetermined. V dropped 0 bases and J dropped 2 bases, with 12 bases sitting between them. The CDR3 consists of 16 residues. Germline lookup yields CDR1 SGHNT and CDR2 YYREEE (reference sequence). The CDR3 spells CASSLDPADPYNEQFF. CDR3 nucleotide sequence: TGTGCCAGCAGCTTGGATCCCGCGGACCCCTACAATGAGCAGTTCTTC.

This chain connects TRBV5-1 to TRBJ1-4, with no clear D. Trimming took off 4 bases at V and 2 bases at J, with 9 bases between the two ends. Germline V lookup: CDR1 SGHRS, CDR2 YFSETQ. The CDR3 runs 14 residues. CDR3 sequence (DNA): TGCGCCAGCAGCCCGCTTTTCACTAATGAAAAACTGTTTTTT. It specifies CASSPLFTNEKLFF. The full variable domain, completed using reference TRBV5-1 and TRBJ1-4, is KAGVTQTPRYLIKTRGQQVTLSCSPISGHRSVSWYQQTPGQGLQFLFEYFSETQRNKGNFPGRFSGRQFSNSRSEMNVSTLELGDSALYLCASSPLFTNEKLFFGSGTQLSVL.

The V call is TRBV20-1, the J call TRBJ1-1, with a tentative D call TRBD1 (6 bases). The germline V gene has CDR1 DFQATT and CDR2 SNEGSKA (reference sequence). V lost 5 bases, J lost 1 base, and 11 bases lay in between. The CDR3 is made up of 13 amino acids. The CDR3 reads CSAQTGKNTEAFF. As DNA, the CDR3 is TGCAGTGCTCAGACAGGAAAGAACACTGAAGCTTTCTTT.

This clonotype was counted ten times or more. The chain carries TRBV6-1 and TRBJ2-7; no firm D call. CDR3 length: 15 residues. Germline assignment: CDR1 MNHNS and CDR2 SASEGT. V was clipped by 5 bases and J by 2 bases, with 16 bases between them. CDR3 coding DNA: TGTGCCAGCAGTCCTACTTTAGGAAAGGCCTACGAGCAGTACTTC. Translated, it gives CASSPTLGKAYEQYF.

This chain connects TRBV12-3 or TRBV12-4 to TRBJ1-3; no clear D gene. Trimming cost V 6 bases and J 0 bases, with 12 bases left between them. The CDR3 extends over 15 amino acids. The CDR3 loop reads CASRPIGYSGNTIYF. In DNA, the CDR3 is TGTGCCAGCAGACCAATAGGGTACTCTGGAAACACCATATATTTT.

This clonotype has only a few counts. The V call is TRBV5-5, the J call TRBJ2-6; D may be TRBD2 (6 bases). The CDR3 runs to 15 residues. Germline CDR1 SGHKS, CDR2 YYEKEE (reference sequence). V lost 5 bases and J lost 3, with 12 bases in between. DNA of the CDR3: TGTGCCAGCAGTTCCGGAGGGTATGGGGCCAACGTCCTGACTTTC. Translated: CASSSGGYGANVLTF.

The genes are TRBV18 and TRBJ1-1, with D unresolved. The CDR3 covers 16 residues. Germline CDR1 is KGHSH and CDR2 is LQKENI. V was pared by 1 base and J by 5 bases, with 17 bases between. CDR3: CASSPRVEIWETEAFF. In nucleotides, the CDR3 is TGTGCCAGCTCACCACGGGTCGAGATTTGGGAGACTGAAGCTTTCTTT. The variable domain in full, with the rest retrieved from reference TRBV18 and TRBJ1-1, is NAGVMQNPRHLVRRRGQEARLRCSPMKGHSHVYWYRQLPEEGLKFMVYLQKENIIDESGMPKERFSAEFPKEGPSILRIQQVVRGDSAAYFCASSPRVEIWETEAFFGQGTRLTVV.

V and J are TRBV5-6 and TRBJ1-3, with D tentatively TRBD1 (6 bases). The CDR3 runs to 17 residues. V was cut by 1 base and J by 0 bases, with 14 bases left in between. Germline V lookup: CDR1 SGHDT, CDR2 YYEEEE. The CDR3 DNA follows: TGTGCCAGCAGCTTGATCCCCGGGACAAACTCTGGAAACACCATATATTTT. It is translated as CASSLIPGTNSGNTIYF.

This clonotype turned up a few times. This chain joins TRBV25-1 and TRBJ1-4; 11 bases are a match to TRBD1. The ends lost 6 bases at V and 8 bases at J; junction bases unmatched: 2. Germline CDR1 reads MGHDK; CDR2 reads SYGVNS. The CDR3 runs to 13 residues. The CDR3, as DNA: TGTGCCAGCAGGGACAGGGGGCGAGAAAAACTGTTTTTT. Translation: CASRDRGREKLFF. The full variable domain, rest sourced from reference TRBV25-1 and TRBJ1-4, is EADIYQTPRYLVIGTGKKITLECSQTMGHDKMYWYQQDPGMELHLIHYSYGVNSTEKGDLSSESTVSRIRTEHFPLTLESARPSHTSQYLCASRDRGREKLFFGSGTQLSVL.

The chain recombines TRBV11-2 with TRBJ2-7; 7 bases match TRBD1. Germline V gene lookup returns CDR1 SGHAT and CDR2 FQNNGV. The CDR3 is 12 amino acids. J was trimmed by 5 bases and V by 4 bases; bases with no gene match: 2. Written as DNA, the CDR3 is TGTGCCAGCAGCTCCAGGGGGAACGAGCAGTACGTC. It codes for CASSSRGNEQYV.

This clonotype turned up a few times. V is TRBV12-3 or TRBV12-4 and J is TRBJ2-3, with a weak D call TRBD1 (5 bases). Trimming pared 5 bases from V and 1 base from J, leaving 7 bases between. The CDR3 extends over 13 amino acids. The chain's CDR3 is CASSKTGTDTQYF. The CDR3 nucleotides are TGTGCCAGCAGTAAGACAGGCACAGATACGCAGTATTTT.

The rearrangement uses TRBV3-1 and TRBJ1-4; D gene uncertain. Trimming took off 4 bases at V and 8 bases at J, with 14 bases between the two ends. Germline assignment: CDR1 LGHDT and CDR2 YNNKEL (reference sequence). This CDR3 is built from 14 residues. CDR3 residues: CASSPPGGWEKLFF. CDR3 coding DNA: TGTGCCAGCAGCCCACCCGGAGGGTGGGAAAAACTGTTTTTT.

This clonotype was picked up a small number of times. The CDR3 DNA sequence: TGTGCCACCAGTGATCCGGGGACAGGGAATCAGCCCCAGCATTTT. The encoded protein is CATSDPGTGNQPQHF. The chain combines TRBV24-1 with TRBJ1-5, with 9 bases lining up with TRBD1. This CDR3 is built from 15 residues. The ends lost 3 bases at V and 4 bases at J; junction bases unmatched: 3. Germline CDR1 reads KGHDR; CDR2 reads SFDVKD.